The entry below describes one T cell receptor beta chain. The data were taken from a study of T-cell reconstitution after alpha-beta-depleted transplantation in children. Unique molecular identifiers were used in preparing the TCRbeta library. From the PCR reads, TCRdb called clonotypes with MiXCR, one entry per CDR3 protein. In the table there are hundreds of thousands of distinct CDR3 sequences, 15% to 20% of which are singletons. Sequencing was performed on PBMCs from the stem cell graft donor, taken from the stem cell graft. The TCR comes from a human donor who donated a stem cell graft to a child with acute lymphoblastic leukemia.

CDR3 DNA sequence: TGTGCCAGTAGTTTAGGACTAGCGGGAGCCACCGGGGAGCTGTTTTTT. Translating gives CASSLGLAGATGELFF. The genes are TRBV19 and TRBJ2-2, with TRBD2 identical over 13 bases. The CDR3 runs to 16 residues. Germline V gene sequence: CDR1 LNHDA, CDR2 SQIVND (reference sequence). J was trimmed by 4 bases and V by 5 bases; bases with no gene match: 4.